The rows below give T cell receptor beta chains drawn from one sample of a study of spatial heterogeneity in lung cancer. TCRdb re-derived calls from the 5' RACE reads in MiXCR, one entry per CDR3 protein. The repertoire has 1,400 to 1,500 distinct CDR3 sequences, approximately 7.8% of them found once; the top ten carry 10% to 13%. Sequences were derived from normal lung tissue next to the tumor, sampled at surgery. These receptors all come from a female donor with early-stage non-small cell lung cancer. Both conserved end residues are part of each CDR3.

CDR3aa	v_gene	j_gene
CSVRGLDGYTF	TRBV29-1	TRBJ1-2
CSATGTRINNEQFF	TRBV20-1	TRBJ2-1
CASALLAQNTGELFF	TRBV6-1	TRBJ2-2
CASSISVEFNEQFF	TRBV19	TRBJ2-1
CASSLLMNTEAFF	TRBV7-9	TRBJ1-1
CASSKGRRAFF	TRBV3-1	TRBJ1-1
CASSHSGTSGYEQYF	TRBV4-3	TRBJ2-7
CASSYGQTGVEQYF	TRBV6-5	TRBJ2-7
CASSRGGGHQPQHF	TRBV7-9	TRBJ1-5
CASSRGRYNEQFF	TRBV19	TRBJ2-1
CANSSTGGGGELFF	TRBV6-5	TRBJ2-2
CAISEDLSSSETQYF	TRBV10-3	TRBJ2-5
CASSPQPGQGRDEQYF	TRBV6-5	TRBJ2-7
CSVDVGAMNTQYF	TRBV29-1	TRBJ2-3
CASSPTGGSYNEQFF	TRBV6-4	TRBJ2-1
CASSETWGEQYF	TRBV7-9	TRBJ2-7
CASRRGYEQYF	TRBV10-2	TRBJ2-7
CASSQVTGGRNEQFF	TRBV4-3	TRBJ2-1
CSATLSSSGNTIYF	TRBV20-1	TRBJ1-3
CASSPGFEQYF	TRBV7-9	TRBJ2-7
CASQERGQGDTQYF	TRBV5-4	TRBJ2-3
CASSYSRGATDTQYF	TRBV6-5	TRBJ2-3
CASSSPRDRGLIGTEAFF	TRBV6-6	TRBJ1-1
CAWSVPYYNEQFF	TRBV30	TRBJ2-1
CSARDLRIGPSYGYTF	TRBV20-1	TRBJ1-2
CASSPRLAGEGNEQFF	TRBV18	TRBJ2-1
CASTWGANHDDTQYF	TRBV5-1	TRBJ2-3
CASSPTGSGYTF	TRBV12-3/TRBV12-4	TRBJ1-2
CASSLLDSYEQYF	TRBV28	TRBJ2-7
CSAARGGTEAFF	TRBV20-1	TRBJ1-1
CSARGRSGPSYNEQFF	TRBV20-1	TRBJ2-1
CASSLVRGTGELFF	TRBV3-1	TRBJ2-2
CASSQDSGEGSPLHF	TRBV4-3	TRBJ1-6
CASSVGHGSTDTQYF	TRBV9	TRBJ2-3
CSARDQRESTGELFF	TRBV20-1	TRBJ2-2
CSASSGPYSNQPQHF	TRBV20-1	TRBJ1-5
CASSTFLGAGNEQFF	TRBV27	TRBJ2-1
CASRVLVLSNQPQHF	TRBV27	TRBJ1-5
CASSHSQGAVGELFF	TRBV4-1	TRBJ2-2
CSARPDTGELFF	TRBV20-1	TRBJ2-2
CASSPASGGEYF	TRBV10-2	TRBJ2-7
CASSFGLPSYNEQFF	TRBV6-5	TRBJ2-1
CAWNLRPSDTQYF	TRBV30	TRBJ2-3
CSVERLAGHEQFF	TRBV29-1	TRBJ2-1
CASSSTEGAYTF	TRBV5-1	TRBJ1-2
CASSLGPTREKYNEQFF	TRBV5-1	TRBJ2-1
CASSWDSVSGANVLTF	TRBV6-2/TRBV6-3	TRBJ2-6
CASSPVGGVQPQHF	TRBV11-2	TRBJ1-5
CSAMLSGGQNNEQFF	TRBV20-1	TRBJ2-1
CASSVDSYQPQHF	TRBV9	TRBJ1-5
CASSGDRGSYEQYF	TRBV7-9	TRBJ2-7
CASTEILWDTQYF	TRBV6-1	TRBJ2-3